The entry that follows covers one T cell receptor (beta chain) sequence. As originally analysed: It was from reference gene primer amplification that nucleated cell counts were estimated. TCRdb keeps only in-frame clones here, not all; method: immunoSEQ multiplex PCR. The V and J calls and clone size come from that table; D and trimming were worked out from the DNA. The data show about 150,000 clones, about 80% seen once. The CDR3 totals 15 residues. V lost 3 bases to trimming and J lost 2 bases, with 8 bases between them. The germline V gene encodes CDR1 LNHDA and CDR2 SQIVND (reference sequence). This entry belongs to a study of blood T cell repertoires in COVID-19. Across the study: There were acute and convalescent COVID-19 samples, and they came from the United States, Italy and Spain. T cells, B-cell-depleted T cells, or PBMCs provided the cDNA or gDNA that served as material.

Sequencing was done on a sample of peripheral blood. J is TRBJ2-6 and V is TRBV19; D not certain. The TCR was taken from a man in his sixties or seventies with active or convalescent COVID-19. CDR3 in amino acids: CASSIFTAGANVLTF. CDR3 DNA sequence: TGTGCCAGTAGTATCTTTACAGCTGGGGCCAACGTCCTGACTTTC.